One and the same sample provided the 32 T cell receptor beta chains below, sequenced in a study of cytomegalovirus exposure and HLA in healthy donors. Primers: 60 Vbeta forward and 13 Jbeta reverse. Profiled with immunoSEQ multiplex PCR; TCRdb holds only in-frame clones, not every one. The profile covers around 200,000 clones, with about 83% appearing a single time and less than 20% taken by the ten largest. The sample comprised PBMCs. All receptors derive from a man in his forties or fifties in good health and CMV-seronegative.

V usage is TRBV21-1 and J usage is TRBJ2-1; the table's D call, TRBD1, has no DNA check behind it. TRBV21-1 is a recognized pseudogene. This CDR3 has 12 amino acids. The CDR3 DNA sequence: TGTGCCAGCAGCAAGCCCCGGGACAACCAGTTCTTC. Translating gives CASSKPRDNQFF.

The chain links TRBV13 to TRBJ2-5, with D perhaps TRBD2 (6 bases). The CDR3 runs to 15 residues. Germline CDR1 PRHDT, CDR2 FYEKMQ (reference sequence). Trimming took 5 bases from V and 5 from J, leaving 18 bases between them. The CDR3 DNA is TGTGCCAGCAGCAATACCGGCCGGGGGAGGGAGACCCAGTACTTC. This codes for CASSNTGRGRETQYF. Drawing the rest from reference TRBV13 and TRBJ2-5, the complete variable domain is AAGVIQSPRHLIKEKRETATLKCYPIPRHDTVYWYQQGPGQDPQFLISFYEKMQSDKGSIPDRFSAQQFSDYHSELNMSSLELGDSALYFCASSNTGRGRETQYFGPGTRLLVL.

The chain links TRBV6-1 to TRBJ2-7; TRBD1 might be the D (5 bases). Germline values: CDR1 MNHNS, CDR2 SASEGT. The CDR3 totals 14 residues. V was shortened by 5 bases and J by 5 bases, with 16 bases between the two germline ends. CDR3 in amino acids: CASSKGQGTDEQYF. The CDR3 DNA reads TGTGCCAGCAGTAAGGGTCAGGGCACTGACGAGCAGTACTTC.

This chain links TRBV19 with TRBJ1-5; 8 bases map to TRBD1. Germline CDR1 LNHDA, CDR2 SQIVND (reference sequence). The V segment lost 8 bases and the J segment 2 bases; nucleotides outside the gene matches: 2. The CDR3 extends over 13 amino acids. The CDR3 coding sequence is TGTGCCAGTCCGACAGGGGGCAATCAGCCCCAGCATTTT. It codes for CASPTGGNQPQHF. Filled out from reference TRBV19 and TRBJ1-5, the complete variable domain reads DGGITQSPKYLFRKEGQNVTLSCEQNLNHDAMYWYRQDPGQGLRLIYYSQIVNDFQKGDIAEGYSVSREKKESFPLTVTSAQKNPTAFYLCASPTGGNQPQHFGDGTRLSIL.

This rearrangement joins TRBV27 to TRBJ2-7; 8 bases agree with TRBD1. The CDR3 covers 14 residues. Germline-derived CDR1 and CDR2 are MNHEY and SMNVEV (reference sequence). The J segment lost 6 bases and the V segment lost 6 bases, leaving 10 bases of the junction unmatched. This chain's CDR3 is CASSPGTGSFEQYF. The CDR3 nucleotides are TGTGCCAGCAGCCCCGGGACAGGTTCTTTCGAGCAGTACTTC.

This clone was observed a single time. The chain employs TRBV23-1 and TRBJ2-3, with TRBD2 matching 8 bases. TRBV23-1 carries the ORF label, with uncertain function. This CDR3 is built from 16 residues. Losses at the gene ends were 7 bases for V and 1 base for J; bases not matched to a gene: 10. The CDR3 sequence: CASTKRGSGGTDTQYF. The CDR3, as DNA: TGCGCCAGCACCAAAAGGGGTAGCGGGGGCACAGATACGCAGTATTTT.

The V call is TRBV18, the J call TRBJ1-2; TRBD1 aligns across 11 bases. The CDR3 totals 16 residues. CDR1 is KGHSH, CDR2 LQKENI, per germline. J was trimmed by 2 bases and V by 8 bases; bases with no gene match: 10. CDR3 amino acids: CASTLPGQGGNYGYTF. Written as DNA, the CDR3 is TGTGCCAGCACCTTACCGGGACAGGGGGGGAACTATGGCTACACCTTC.

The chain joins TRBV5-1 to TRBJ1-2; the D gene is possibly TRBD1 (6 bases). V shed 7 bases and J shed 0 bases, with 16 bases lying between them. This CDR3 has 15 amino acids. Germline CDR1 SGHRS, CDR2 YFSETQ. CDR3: CASSSSGQSNYGYTF. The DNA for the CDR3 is TGCGCCAGCTCTTCGTCGGGACAATCTAACTATGGCTACACCTTC.

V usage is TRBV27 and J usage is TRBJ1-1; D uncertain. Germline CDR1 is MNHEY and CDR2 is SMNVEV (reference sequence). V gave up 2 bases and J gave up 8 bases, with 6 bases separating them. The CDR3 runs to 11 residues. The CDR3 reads CASSLGPEAFF. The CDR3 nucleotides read TGTGCCAGCAGTTTAGGCCCCGAAGCTTTCTTT.

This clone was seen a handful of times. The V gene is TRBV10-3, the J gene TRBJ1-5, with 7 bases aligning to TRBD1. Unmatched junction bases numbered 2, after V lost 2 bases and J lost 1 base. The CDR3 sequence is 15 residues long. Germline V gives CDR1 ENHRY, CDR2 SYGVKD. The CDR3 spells CAISEEGASNQPQHF. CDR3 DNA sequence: TGTGCCATCAGTGAGGAGGGGGCGAGCAATCAGCCCCAGCATTTT.

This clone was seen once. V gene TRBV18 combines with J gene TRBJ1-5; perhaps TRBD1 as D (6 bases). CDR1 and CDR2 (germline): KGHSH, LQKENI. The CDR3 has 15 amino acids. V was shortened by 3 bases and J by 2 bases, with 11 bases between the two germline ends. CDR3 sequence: CASSPPRQGNQPQHF. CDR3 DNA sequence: TGTGCCAGCTCACCCCCCCGACAGGGCAATCAGCCCCAGCATTTT.

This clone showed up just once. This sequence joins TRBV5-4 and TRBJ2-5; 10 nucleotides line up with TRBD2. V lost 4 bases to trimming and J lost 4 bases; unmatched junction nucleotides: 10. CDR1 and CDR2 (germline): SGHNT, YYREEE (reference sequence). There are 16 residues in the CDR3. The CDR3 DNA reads TGTGCCAGCAGCAGGCCCCCTAGCGGGGGCGGAGAGACCCAGTACTTC. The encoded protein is CASSRPPSGGGETQYF.

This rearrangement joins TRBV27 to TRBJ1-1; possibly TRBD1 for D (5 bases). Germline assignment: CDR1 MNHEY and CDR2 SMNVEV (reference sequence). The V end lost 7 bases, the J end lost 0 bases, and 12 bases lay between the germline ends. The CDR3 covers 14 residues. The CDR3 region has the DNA TGTGCCAGCAAGGCAGGGTTGGTGAACACTGAAGCTTTCTTT. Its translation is CASKAGLVNTEAFF.

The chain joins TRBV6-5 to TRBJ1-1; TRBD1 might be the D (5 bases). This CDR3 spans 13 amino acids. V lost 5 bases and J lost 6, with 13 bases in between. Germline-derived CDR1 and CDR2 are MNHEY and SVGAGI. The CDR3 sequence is CASSRTGSAEAFF. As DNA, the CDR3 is TGTGCCAGCAGTCGTACAGGTTCGGCTGAAGCTTTCTTT.

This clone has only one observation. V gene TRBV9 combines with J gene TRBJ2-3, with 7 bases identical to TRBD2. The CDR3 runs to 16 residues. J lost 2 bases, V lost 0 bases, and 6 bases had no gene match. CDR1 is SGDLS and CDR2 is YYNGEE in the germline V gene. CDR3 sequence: CASSVAGAGFTDTQYF. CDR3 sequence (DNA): TGTGCCAGCAGCGTAGCTGGAGCGGGATTCACAGATACGCAGTATTTT.

CDR3 sequence reads: CASSIPRGQETLSNQPQHF. The CDR3 bases are TGTGCCAGTAGTATACCCAGGGGACAGGAGACTCTTAGCAATCAGCCCCAGCATTTT. V is TRBV19 and J is TRBJ1-5; 8 bases align to TRBD1. The CDR3 has 19 residues. Germline values: CDR1 LNHDA, CDR2 SQIVND (reference sequence). J was trimmed by 0 bases and V by 2 bases; bases with no gene match: 12.

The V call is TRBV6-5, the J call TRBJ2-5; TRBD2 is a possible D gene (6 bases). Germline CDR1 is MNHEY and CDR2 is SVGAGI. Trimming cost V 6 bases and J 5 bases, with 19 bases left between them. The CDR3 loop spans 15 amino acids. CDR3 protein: CASRLGLRLPETQYF. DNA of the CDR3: TGTGCCAGCAGATTGGGACTCCGTCTGCCGGAGACCCAGTACTTC.

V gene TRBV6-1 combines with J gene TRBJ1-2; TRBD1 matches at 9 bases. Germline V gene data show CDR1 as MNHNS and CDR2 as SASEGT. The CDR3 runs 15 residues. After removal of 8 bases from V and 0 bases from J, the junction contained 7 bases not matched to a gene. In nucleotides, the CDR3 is TGTGCCAGCTCGGACAGGGGCGAGGCTAACTATGGCTACACCTTC. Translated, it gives CASSDRGEANYGYTF.

The CDR3 spells CASSQLGLAGARVGGTGELFF. The CDR3 DNA follows: TGCGCCAGCAGCCAATTGGGACTAGCGGGAGCCCGGGTGGGGGGAACCGGGGAGCTGTTTTTT. This chain joins TRBV4-1 and TRBJ2-2; 14 bases are shared with TRBD2. CDR1 and CDR2 (germline): MGHRA, YSYEKL. The V and J ends lost 2 bases and 5 bases, in that order; junction bases with no gene match: 16. This CDR3 spans 21 amino acids.

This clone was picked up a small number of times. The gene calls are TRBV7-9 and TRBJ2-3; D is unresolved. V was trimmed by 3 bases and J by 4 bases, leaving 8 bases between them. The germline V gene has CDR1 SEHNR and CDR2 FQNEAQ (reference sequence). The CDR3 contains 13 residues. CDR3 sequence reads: CASSFSPPDTQYF. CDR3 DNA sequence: TGTGCCAGCAGCTTTTCTCCCCCAGATACGCAGTATTTT.

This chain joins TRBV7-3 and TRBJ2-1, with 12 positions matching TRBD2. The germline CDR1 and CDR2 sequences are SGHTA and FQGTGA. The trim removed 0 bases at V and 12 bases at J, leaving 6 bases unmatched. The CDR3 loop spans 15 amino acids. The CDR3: CASSLTRTSGIGQFF. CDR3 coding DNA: TGTGCCAGCAGCTTAACGAGGACTAGCGGGATAGGGCAGTTCTTC. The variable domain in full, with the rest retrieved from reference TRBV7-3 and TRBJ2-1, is GAGVSQTPSNKVTEKGKYVELRCDPISGHTALYWYRQSLGQGPEFLIYFQGTGAADDSGLPNDRFFAVRPEGSVSTLKIQRTERGDSAVYLCASSLTRTSGIGQFFGPGTRLTVL.

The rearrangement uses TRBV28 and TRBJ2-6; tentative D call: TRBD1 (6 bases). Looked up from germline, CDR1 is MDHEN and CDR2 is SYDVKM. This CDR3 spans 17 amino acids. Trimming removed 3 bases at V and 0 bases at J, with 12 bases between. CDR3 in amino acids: CASSFLDSHSGANVLTF. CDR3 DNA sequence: TGTGCCAGCAGTTTCTTGGACAGCCACTCTGGGGCCAACGTCCTGACTTTC.

The CDR3 DNA sequence: TGTGCCAGCAGTTTACTGGTTTTGTGGGGCAGGTCTCAGCCCCAGCATTTT. Translated, it gives CASSLLVLWGRSQPQHF. The chain joins TRBV28 to TRBJ1-5; possible D gene TRBD1, 5 bases. CDR3 length: 17 amino acids. V lost 2 bases and J 6 bases, leaving 20 bases between the germline ends. Germline values: CDR1 MDHEN, CDR2 SYDVKM.

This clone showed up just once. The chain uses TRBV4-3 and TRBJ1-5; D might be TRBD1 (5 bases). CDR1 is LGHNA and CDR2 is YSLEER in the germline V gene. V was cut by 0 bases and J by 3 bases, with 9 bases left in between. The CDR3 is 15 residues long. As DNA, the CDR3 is TGCGCCAGCAGCCAAGACAGGGTGTACAATCAGCCCCAGCATTTT. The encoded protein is CASSQDRVYNQPQHF.

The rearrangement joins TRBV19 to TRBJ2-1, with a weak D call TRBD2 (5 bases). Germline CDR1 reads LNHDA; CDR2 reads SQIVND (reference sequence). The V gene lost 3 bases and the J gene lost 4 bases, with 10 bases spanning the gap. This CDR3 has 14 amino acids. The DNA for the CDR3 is TGTGCCAGTAGTATGGCGGGCCTGTACAATGAGCAGTTCTTC. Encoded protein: CASSMAGLYNEQFF.

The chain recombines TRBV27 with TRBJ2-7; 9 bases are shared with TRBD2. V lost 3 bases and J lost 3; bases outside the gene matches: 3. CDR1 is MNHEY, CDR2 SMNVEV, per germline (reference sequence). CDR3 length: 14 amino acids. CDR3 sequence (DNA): TGTGCCAGCAGTTTTCTAGCGGGGAGCTACGAGCAGTACTTC. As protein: CASSFLAGSYEQYF.

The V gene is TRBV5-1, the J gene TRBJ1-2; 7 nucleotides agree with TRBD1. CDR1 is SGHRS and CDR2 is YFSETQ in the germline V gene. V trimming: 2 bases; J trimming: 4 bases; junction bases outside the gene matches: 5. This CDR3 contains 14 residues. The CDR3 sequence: CASSFEGAGYGYTF. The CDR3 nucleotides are TGCGCCAGCAGCTTTGAGGGGGCTGGCTATGGCTACACCTTC.

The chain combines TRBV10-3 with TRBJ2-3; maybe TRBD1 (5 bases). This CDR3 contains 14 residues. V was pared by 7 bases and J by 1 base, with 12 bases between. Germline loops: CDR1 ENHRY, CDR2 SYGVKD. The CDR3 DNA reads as TGTGCCATCATGGGGCACCTCGGCACAGATACGCAGTATTTT. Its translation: CAIMGHLGTDTQYF.

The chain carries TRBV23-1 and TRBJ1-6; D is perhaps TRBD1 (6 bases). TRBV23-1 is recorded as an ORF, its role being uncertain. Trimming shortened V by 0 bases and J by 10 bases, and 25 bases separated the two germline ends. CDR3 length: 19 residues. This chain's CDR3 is CASSQSGGSGSYGGSPLHF. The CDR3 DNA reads TGCGCCAGCAGTCAATCTGGGGGCTCAGGCAGCTATGGAGGATCACCCCTCCACTTT.

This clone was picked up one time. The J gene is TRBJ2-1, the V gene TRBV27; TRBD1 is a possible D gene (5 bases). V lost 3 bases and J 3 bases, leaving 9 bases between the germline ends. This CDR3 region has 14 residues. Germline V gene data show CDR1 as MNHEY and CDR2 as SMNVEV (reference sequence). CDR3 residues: CASSFRTSYNEQFF. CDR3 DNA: TGTGCCAGCAGTTTTCGGACAAGCTACAATGAGCAGTTCTTC.

For the CDR3, the DNA is TGTGCCAGCAGTTACGGCGGGAGGGCCGTGGATACGCAGTATTTT. Translation gives CASSYGGRAVDTQYF. V usage is TRBV6-5 and J usage is TRBJ2-3, with 9 nucleotides matching TRBD2. CDR3 length equals 15 residues. V lost 2 bases and J lost 6; bases outside the gene matches: 6. Germline CDR1 reads MNHEY; CDR2 reads SVGAGI.

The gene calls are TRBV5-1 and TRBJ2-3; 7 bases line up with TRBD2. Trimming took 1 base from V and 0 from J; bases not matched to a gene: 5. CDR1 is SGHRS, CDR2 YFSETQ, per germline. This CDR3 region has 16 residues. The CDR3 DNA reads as TGCGCCAGCAGCTTGACGTCTAGCGGAAGCACAGATACGCAGTATTTT. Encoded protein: CASSLTSSGSTDTQYF.